A single sample gave rise to the 11 T cell receptor beta chains below, sequenced in a study of a mutant IDH1 vaccine in newly diagnosed glioma. Time point here: baseline, week 1 (first vaccination visit). Specified treatment: pre-vaccination baseline after standard-of-care therapy. TCRdb's table, derived via immunoSEQ multiplex PCR, lists solely in-frame clones and lacks some. This repertoire shows around 15,000 clones, 95% to 96% found once; its top ten account for roughly 3.5%. The source material was peripheral blood mononuclear cells (PBMCs), sampled from a glioma patient treated with radiotherapy, temozolomide or both. The receptors were gathered from a woman between 18 and 30 years old with glioma. Some clones in this sample may be carry-over from other donors' samples.

The rearrangement joins TRBV5-5 to TRBJ2-7; a weak D match, TRBD1 (7 bases). From germline, CDR1 is SGHKS and CDR2 YYEKEE (reference sequence). Trimming removed 0 bases at V and 0 bases at J, with 19 bases between. The CDR3 is made up of 18 amino acids. CDR3 sequence reads: CASSLVFAGQHPSYEQYF. The CDR3 coding sequence is TGTGCCAGCAGCTTGGTTTTTGCGGGACAGCACCCCTCCTACGAGCAGTACTTC.

Only a few counts were recorded for this clone. The gene calls are TRBV7-9 and TRBJ2-5; possible D gene TRBD1, 6 bases. CDR1 and CDR2 (germline): SEHNR, FQNEAQ (reference sequence). The CDR3 consists of 14 residues. V lost 2 bases, J lost 7 bases, and 14 bases lay in between. CDR3 region: CASSLTTGSGTQYF. DNA of the CDR3: TGTGCCAGCAGCTTAACTACAGGGAGTGGGACCCAGTACTTC.

The chain recombines TRBV7-9 with TRBJ2-1; 12 positions match TRBD2. CDR3 size: 15 residues. J gave up 3 bases and V 5 bases, and 2 bases lay outside the gene matches. Germline V CDR1 and CDR2: SEHNR, FQNEAQ (reference sequence). CDR3 sequence (DNA): TGTGCCAGCAGCCCGGGACTAGCGGGCTACAATGAGCAGTTCTTC. Translation gives CASSPGLAGYNEQFF.

The V and J genes are TRBV4-2 and TRBJ2-7; D uncertain. Trimming cost V 1 base and J 2 bases, with 12 bases left between them. The germline V gene has CDR1 LGHNA and CDR2 YNFKEQ. The CDR3 extends over 15 amino acids. In DNA form, the CDR3 reads TGTGCCAGCAGCCAAGTTATGGGTACCACCTACGAGCAGTACTTC. Translating it yields CASSQVMGTTYEQYF.

The rearrangement links TRBV27 to TRBJ1-2; 7 nucleotides align to TRBD1. With V trimmed by 4 bases and J by 7 bases, 12 bases remained unmatched. CDR3 size: 15 residues. From germline, CDR1 is MNHEY and CDR2 SMNVEV (reference sequence). CDR3 protein: CASSSTATGSGGYTF. The CDR3 DNA follows: TGTGCCAGCAGTTCCACCGCGACAGGGAGTGGTGGCTACACCTTC.

CDR3 amino acids: CASRADGYTF. CDR3 DNA sequence: TGTGCCAGTAGGGCGGATGGCTACACCTTC. The chain combines TRBV19 with TRBJ1-2; D not resolved. Trimming cost V 6 bases and J 6 bases, with 5 bases left between them. Per the germline V gene, CDR1 is LNHDA and CDR2 is SQIVND (reference sequence). This CDR3 is 10 amino acids long. Full variable domain (outside the CDR3, taken from reference TRBV19 and TRBJ1-2): DGGITQSPKYLFRKEGQNVTLSCEQNLNHDAMYWYRQDPGQGLRLIYYSQIVNDFQKGDIAEGYSVSREKKESFPLTVTSAQKNPTAFYLCASRADGYTFGSGTRLTVV.

A single count supports this clone. V usage is TRBV7-2 and J usage is TRBJ2-6; 12 bases fit TRBD1. CDR3 length equals 15 residues. The ends lost 10 bases at V and 2 bases at J; junction bases unmatched: 3. The V gene's germline CDR1 is SGHTA and CDR2 FQGNSA. CDR3 protein: CATGQGAAGANVLTF. The CDR3 DNA sequence: TGTGCCACGGGACAGGGGGCGGCTGGGGCCAACGTCCTGACTTTC.

The chain combines TRBV5-1 with TRBJ2-2; D could derive from TRBD1 or TRBD2 (5 bases each). CDR3 size: 15 residues. Germline CDR1 is SGHRS and CDR2 is YFSETQ. Trimming removed 1 base at V and 1 base at J, with 8 bases between. In DNA form, the CDR3 reads TGCGCCAGCAGCTTGCAGGGAGAGAACACCGGGGAGCTGTTTTTT. This translates into CASSLQGENTGELFF.

The chain employs TRBV7-2 and TRBJ1-2; D remains ambiguous. The V end lost 2 bases, the J end lost 4 bases, and 8 bases lay between the germline ends. Per germline, CDR1 SGHTA and CDR2 FQGNSA. This CDR3 contains 13 residues. The CDR3 DNA sequence: TGTGCCAGCAGCTTAAGTGGCAGCTATGGCTACACCTTC. Translation gives CASSLSGSYGYTF.

The rearrangement joins TRBV19 to TRBJ1-2; TRBD1 aligns across 8 bases. CDR3 size: 16 residues. Germline CDR1 is LNHDA and CDR2 is SQIVND (reference sequence). Trimming took 5 bases from V and 3 from J; bases not matched to a gene: 11. This chain's CDR3 is CASSLAGGAAHYGYTF. The DNA for the CDR3 is TGTGCCAGTAGTTTGGCAGGGGGCGCGGCCCACTATGGCTACACCTTC.

This sequence joins TRBV5-4 and TRBJ1-3; no clear D. V gave up 0 bases and J gave up 0 bases, with 10 bases separating them. Germline-derived CDR1 and CDR2 are SGHNT and YYREEE (reference sequence). The CDR3 loop spans 16 amino acids. The CDR3 reads CASSLDADYSGNTIYF. The CDR3 region has the DNA TGTGCCAGCAGCTTGGATGCGGATTACTCTGGAAACACCATATATTTT. Complete variable domain (other parts from reference TRBV5-4 and TRBJ1-3): ETGVTQSPTHLIKTRGQQVTLRCSSQSGHNTVSWYQQALGQGPQFIFQYYREEENGRGNFPPRFSGLQFPNYSSELNVNALELDDSALYLCASSLDADYSGNTIYFGEGSWLTVV.